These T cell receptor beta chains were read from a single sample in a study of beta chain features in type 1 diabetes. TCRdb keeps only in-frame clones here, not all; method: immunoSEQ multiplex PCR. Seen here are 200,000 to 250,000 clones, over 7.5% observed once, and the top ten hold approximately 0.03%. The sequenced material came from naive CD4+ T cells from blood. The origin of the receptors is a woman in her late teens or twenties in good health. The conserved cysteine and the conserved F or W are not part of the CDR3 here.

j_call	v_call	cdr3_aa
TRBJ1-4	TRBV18	ASSDGQAPTNEKLF
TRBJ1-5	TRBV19	ASSIRTGGNQPQH
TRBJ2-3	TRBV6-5	ASSYSGETTDTQY
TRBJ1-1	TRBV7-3	ASSRGGVGTEAF
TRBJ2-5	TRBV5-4	ASSLQETQY
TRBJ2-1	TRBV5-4	ASSFSGRLYNEQF
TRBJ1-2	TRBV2	ASHRGYGYT
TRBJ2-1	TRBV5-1	ASSFGLAGSAWEDNEQF
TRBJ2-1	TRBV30	ARGSWSSNEQF
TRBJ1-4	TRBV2	ASSNQGGDEKLF
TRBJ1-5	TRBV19	ASSPGAGQPQH
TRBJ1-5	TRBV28	ASSSRVGQPQH
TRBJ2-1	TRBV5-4	ASSSATGGNEQF
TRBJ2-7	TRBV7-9	ASSPLGGRADEQY
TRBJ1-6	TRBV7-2	ASSLGDRTYNSPLH
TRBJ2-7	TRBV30	AWSVRTSGRAVYEQY
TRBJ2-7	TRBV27	ASSTDRGRPWEQY
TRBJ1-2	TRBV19	ASKQGPLFGYT
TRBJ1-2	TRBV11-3	ASSLRGGDYGYT
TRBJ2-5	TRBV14	ASSQAILAGRSRLQETQY
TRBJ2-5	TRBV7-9	ASTKTGPETQY
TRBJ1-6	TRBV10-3	AITDSNSPLH
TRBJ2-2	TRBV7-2	ASSTTPTGELF
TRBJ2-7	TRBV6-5	ASSPDRVSYEQY
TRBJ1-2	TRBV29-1	SVRGTGPYGYT
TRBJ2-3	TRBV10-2	ASSESRGLAGTDTQY
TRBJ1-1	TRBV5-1	ASSLVSVLNTEAF
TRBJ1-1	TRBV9	ASTRQGVPSTEAF
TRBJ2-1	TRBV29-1	SVRQGPSGGDYNEQF
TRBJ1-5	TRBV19	ASSMWAQRVSQPQH
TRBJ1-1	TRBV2	ASSPGQRSNTEAF
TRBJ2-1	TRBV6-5	ASSLTGNNEQF
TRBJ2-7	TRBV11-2	ASSLRGGTSGSYEQY
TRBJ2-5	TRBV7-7	ASSPGDRGQETQY
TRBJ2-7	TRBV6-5	ASSYGTSHEQY
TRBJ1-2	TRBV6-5	ASSEVLDSFYT
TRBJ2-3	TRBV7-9	ASSLVGPGTDTQY
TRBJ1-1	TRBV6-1	ASRGTGGVTEAF
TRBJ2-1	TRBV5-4	ASSPPGQGYNEQF
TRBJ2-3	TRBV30	AWSVRVAPDTQY
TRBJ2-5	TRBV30	AWSHRTGGKGGTQY
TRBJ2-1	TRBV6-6	ASSYSGRDNEQF
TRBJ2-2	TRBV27	ASSRTGTRELF
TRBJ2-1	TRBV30	AWGAGSPNSF
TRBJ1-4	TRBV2	ASRSGGLF